In this sample, the clone carrying this TCR beta chain turned up many times. The data derive from a study of spatial heterogeneity in lung cancer. Specified time point: sample taken at primary tumor resection. The donors were 70 or so patients with non-small cell lung cancer that was early-stage and untreated. Tumor, nontumor lung or frozen PBMC supplied whole RNA, sequenced without sorting. TCRdb re-derived calls from the 5' RACE reads in MiXCR, one entry per CDR3 protein. This table has 35,000 to 50,000 distinct CDR3 sequences, approximately 3.1% appearing once. The TCR sequence derives from a male donor with early-stage non-small cell lung cancer. Sequences were derived from normal lung tissue next to the tumor, sampled at surgery.

The CDR3 sequence: CASSNTRSTDTQYF. CDR3 sequence (DNA): TGTGCCAGCAGCAACACACGAAGCACAGATACGCAGTATTTT. This rearrangement joins TRBV12-3 or TRBV12-4 to TRBJ2-3; D ambiguous. CDR3 size: 14 residues. V gave up 6 bases and J gave up 0 bases, with 10 bases separating them.